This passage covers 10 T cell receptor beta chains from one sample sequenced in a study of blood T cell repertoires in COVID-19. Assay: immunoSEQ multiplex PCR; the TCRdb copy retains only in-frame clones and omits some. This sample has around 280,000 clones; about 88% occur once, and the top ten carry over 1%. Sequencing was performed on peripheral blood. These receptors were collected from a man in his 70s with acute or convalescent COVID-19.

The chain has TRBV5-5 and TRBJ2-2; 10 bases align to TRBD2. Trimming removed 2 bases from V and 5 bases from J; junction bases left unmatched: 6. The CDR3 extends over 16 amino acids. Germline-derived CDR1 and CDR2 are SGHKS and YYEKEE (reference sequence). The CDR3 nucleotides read TGTGCCAGCAGCTTTCCTAGCGGGGGTACGACCGGGGAGCTGTTTTTT. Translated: CASSFPSGGTTGELFF.

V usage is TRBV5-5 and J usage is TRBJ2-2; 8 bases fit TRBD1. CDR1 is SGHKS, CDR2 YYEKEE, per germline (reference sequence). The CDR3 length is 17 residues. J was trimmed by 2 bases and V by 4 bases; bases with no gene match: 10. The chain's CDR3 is CASSVNAGTGNTGELFF. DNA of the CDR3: TGTGCCAGCAGCGTCAACGCCGGGACAGGAAACACCGGGGAGCTGTTTTTT.

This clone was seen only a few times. This CDR3 is CAWSAVSGANVLTF. CDR3 coding DNA: TGTGCCTGGAGTGCAGTCTCTGGGGCCAACGTCCTGACTTTC. This chain connects TRBV30 to TRBJ2-6; D remains ambiguous. Germline assignment: CDR1 GTSNPN and CDR2 SVGIG (reference sequence). The CDR3 length is 14 residues. Trimming cost V 1 base and J 0 bases, with 4 bases left between them.

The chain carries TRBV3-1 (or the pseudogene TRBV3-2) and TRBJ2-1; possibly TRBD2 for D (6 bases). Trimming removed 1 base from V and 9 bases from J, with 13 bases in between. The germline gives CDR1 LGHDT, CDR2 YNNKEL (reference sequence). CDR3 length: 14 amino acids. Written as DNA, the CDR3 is TGTGCCAGCAGCCAAGTCCGGGGGTTCGGTGAGCAGTTCTTC. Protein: CASSQVRGFGEQFF.

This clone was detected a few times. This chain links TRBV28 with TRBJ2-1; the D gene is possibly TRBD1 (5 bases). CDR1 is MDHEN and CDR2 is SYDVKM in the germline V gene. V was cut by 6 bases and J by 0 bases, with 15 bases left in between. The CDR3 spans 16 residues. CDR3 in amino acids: CASRGATGSSYNEQFF. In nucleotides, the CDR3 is TGTGCCAGCAGAGGGGCGACTGGGTCCTCCTACAATGAGCAGTTCTTC.

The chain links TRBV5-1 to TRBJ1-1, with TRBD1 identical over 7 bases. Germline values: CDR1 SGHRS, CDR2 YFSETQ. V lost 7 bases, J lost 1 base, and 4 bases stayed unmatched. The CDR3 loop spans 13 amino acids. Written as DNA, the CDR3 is TGCGCCAGCCAGGGGGTCCCGAACACTGAAGCTTTCTTT. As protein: CASQGVPNTEAFF.

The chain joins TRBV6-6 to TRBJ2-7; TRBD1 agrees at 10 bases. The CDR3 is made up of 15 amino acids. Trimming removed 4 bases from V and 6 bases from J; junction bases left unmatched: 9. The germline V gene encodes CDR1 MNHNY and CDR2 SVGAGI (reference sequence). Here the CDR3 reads CASSSPGTGASEQYF. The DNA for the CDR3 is TGTGCCAGCAGTTCACCCGGGACAGGGGCCAGCGAGCAGTACTTC.

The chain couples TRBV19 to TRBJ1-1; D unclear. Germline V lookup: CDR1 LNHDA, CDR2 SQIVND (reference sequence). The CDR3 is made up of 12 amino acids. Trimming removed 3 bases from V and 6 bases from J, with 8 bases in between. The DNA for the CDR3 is TGTGCCAGTAGTATCGGGAGCGCTGAAGCTTTCTTT. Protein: CASSIGSAEAFF.

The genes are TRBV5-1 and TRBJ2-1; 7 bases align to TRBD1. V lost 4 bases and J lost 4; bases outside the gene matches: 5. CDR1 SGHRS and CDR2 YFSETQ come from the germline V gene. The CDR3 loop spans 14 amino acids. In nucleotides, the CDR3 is TGCGCCAGCAGCCTAGACAGGGTATACAATGAGCAGTTCTTC. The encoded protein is CASSLDRVYNEQFF.

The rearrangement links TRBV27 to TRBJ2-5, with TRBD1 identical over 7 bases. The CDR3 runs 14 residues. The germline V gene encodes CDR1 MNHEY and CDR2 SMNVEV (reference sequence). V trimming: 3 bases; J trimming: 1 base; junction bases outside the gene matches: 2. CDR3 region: CASSLAGGQETQYF. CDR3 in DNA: TGTGCCAGCAGTTTGGCAGGGGGCCAAGAGACCCAGTACTTC.